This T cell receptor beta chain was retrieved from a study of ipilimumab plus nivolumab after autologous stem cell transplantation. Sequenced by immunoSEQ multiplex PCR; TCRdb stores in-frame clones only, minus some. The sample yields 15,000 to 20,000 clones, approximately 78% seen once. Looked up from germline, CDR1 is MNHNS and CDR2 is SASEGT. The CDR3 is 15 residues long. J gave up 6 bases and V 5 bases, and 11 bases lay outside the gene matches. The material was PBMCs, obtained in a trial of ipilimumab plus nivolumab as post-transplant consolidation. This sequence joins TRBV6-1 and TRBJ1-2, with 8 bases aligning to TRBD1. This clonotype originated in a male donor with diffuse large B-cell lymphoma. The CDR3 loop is CASSPRTGNPNGYTF. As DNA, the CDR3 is TGTGCCAGCAGTCCCCGGACAGGGAATCCCAATGGCTACACCTTC.